The rows below give T cell receptor beta chains drawn from one sample of a study of cytomegalovirus exposure and HLA in healthy donors. Some clones are missing from TCRdb's copy, which holds only in-frame ones; the method was immunoSEQ multiplex PCR. This sample carries some 130,000 clones, around three quarters of them seen once, and the ten largest clones take 3.1%. Specimen: PBMCs. These receptor sequences come from a man in his forties in good health and CMV-seronegative. Both conserved end residues are part of each CDR3. A D gene is named only where the DNA matches it firmly. A row's size may be missing; if present it is once, few, many or a size class.

cdr3_nt | cdr3_aa | clone_size | j_call | v_call | d_call
TGTGCCAGCAGCTTCCCGGGACAGGCGCGGGATGAAGCTTTCTTT | CASSFPGQARDEAFF | NA | TRBJ1-1 | TRBV5-4 | TRBD1
TGTGCCAGCAGTCCTCCATTGGTAGCGGGGGCCAAAAACATTCAGTACTTC | CASSPPLVAGAKNIQYF | few | TRBJ2-4 | TRBV28 | TRBD2
TGTGCCAGCAGCCCCGACAGGGGTCTCTACGAGCAGTACTTC | CASSPDRGLYEQYF | once | TRBJ2-7 | TRBV7-7 | TRBD1
TGTGCCAGCAGCTTAGAGTTCGGGGGGAATCAGCCCCAGCATTTT | CASSLEFGGNQPQHF | NA | TRBJ1-5 | TRBV7-8 | NA
TGCGCCAGCAGCTTGGTCGACAGTCCCTCTGGAAACACCATATATTTT | CASSLVDSPSGNTIYF | NA | TRBJ1-3 | TRBV5-1 | NA
TGTGCCAGTAGTCCTCGGCGACAGGGCAACTATGGCTACACCTTC | CASSPRRQGNYGYTF | NA | TRBJ1-2 | TRBV19 | TRBD1
TGTGCCAGCAGCTTAGGCCGAACAATTCCGCGGGAGACCCAGTACTTC | CASSLGRTIPRETQYF | few | TRBJ2-5 | TRBV13 | NA
TGTGCCAGCAGTGGGGGGGGGACAGGGAGCTCCTACGAGCAGTACTTC | CASSGGGTGSSYEQYF | few | TRBJ2-7 | TRBV2 | TRBD1
TGCAGCGTTGAAGGGATTCCCGGGACAGGGTTATACGAGCAGTACTTC | CSVEGIPGTGLYEQYF | NA | TRBJ2-7 | TRBV29-1 | TRBD1
TGTGCCAGCAGCGTAGGGACTTTGAACACTGAAGCTTTCTTT | CASSVGTLNTEAFF | NA | TRBJ1-1 | TRBV9 | NA
TGTGCCAGCAGCTTAGGGACTTCTACCACAGATACGCAGTATTTT | CASSLGTSTTDTQYF | NA | TRBJ2-3 | TRBV11-3 | NA
TGCAGCGTACTCGCTGAGGGTAGCGGAGGCTCCTACGAGCAGTACTTC | CSVLAEGSGGSYEQYF | NA | TRBJ2-7 | TRBV29-1 | NA
TGTGCCAGCAGCGTACAAGGGGCCACAGATACGCAGTATTTT | CASSVQGATDTQYF | NA | TRBJ2-3 | TRBV9 | NA
TGCGCCAGCAGCTCGGGGGACAGATTTTATGGCTACACCTTC | CASSSGDRFYGYTF | NA | TRBJ1-2 | TRBV5-1 | TRBD1
TGTGCCAGCAGCGTAGCGGGTGGGAGCAATGAGCAGTTCTTC | CASSVAGGSNEQFF | few | TRBJ2-1 | TRBV9 | NA
TGTGCCAGCAGCTCGATCCTAGCGGGGGCCTACAATGAGCAGTTCTTC | CASSSILAGAYNEQFF | NA | TRBJ2-1 | TRBV7-9 | TRBD2
TGTGCCAGCAGCTTGAGTACGGTCAACACCGGGGAGCTGTTTTTT | CASSLSTVNTGELFF | NA | TRBJ2-2 | TRBV5-6 | NA
TGTGCCAGCACCGAGGGCCTGGCGGGAGGGAACACCGGGGAGCTGTTTTTT | CASTEGLAGGNTGELFF | NA | TRBJ2-2 | TRBV2 | TRBD2
TGTGCCAGCAGTCTAGGGGGGGACACCATATATTTT | CASSLGGDTIYF | NA | TRBJ1-3 | TRBV13 | NA
TGTGCCACCAGCGAACCGGGAGAGTCTGACGAGCAGTACTTC | CATSEPGESDEQYF | NA | TRBJ2-7 | TRBV15 | NA
TGTGCCAGCCGCGGAACTACAGATACGCAGTATTTT | CASRGTTDTQYF | NA | TRBJ2-3 | TRBV11-1 | NA
TGTGCCTACCCCACAGGGGGCGGCACAGATACGCAGTATTTT | CAYPTGGGTDTQYF | few | TRBJ2-3 | TRBV30 | TRBD1
TGTGCCAGCAGTGAACAGGAATACGAGCAGTACTTC | CASSEQEYEQYF | NA | TRBJ2-7 | TRBV2 | NA
TGTGCCAGCAGCCCCCCTGCGGGAGACGAGCAGTTCTTC | CASSPPAGDEQFF | NA | TRBJ2-1 | TRBV2 | TRBD2
TGTGCCAGCAGCCTCGCAGGGGCGCCTAGCAATCAGCCCCAGCATTTT | CASSLAGAPSNQPQHF | NA | TRBJ1-5 | TRBV5-6 | NA
TGTGCCAGCTCACCAGCAGGCAGAACAAGTGAAGCTTTCTTT | CASSPAGRTSEAFF | NA | TRBJ1-1 | TRBV18 | NA
TGTGCCAGTAGTATAGATTGGGGGAGCGGGGGAGGCACAGATACGCAGTATTTT | CASSIDWGSGGGTDTQYF | NA | TRBJ2-3 | TRBV19 | TRBD2
TGTGCCAGCAGCCCGGGGAATCGCTATGGCTACACCTTC | CASSPGNRYGYTF | NA | TRBJ1-2 | TRBV7-3 | NA
TGTGCCAGCAGCTTGCAGGGGGACCGCTATGGCTACACCTTC | CASSLQGDRYGYTF | few | TRBJ1-2 | TRBV5-4 | TRBD1
TGTGCCTGCCACGGGACAGGGGCCACCGGGGAGCTGTTTTTT | CACHGTGATGELFF | NA | TRBJ2-2 | TRBV6-5 | TRBD1
TGCGCCAGCAATGATGGCGGGACTAACACAGATACGCAGTATTTT | CASNDGGTNTDTQYF | NA | TRBJ2-3 | TRBV5-1 | TRBD2
TGTGCCAGCAGCTTCAAACCCGCGGGACAGGTCGGTTCACCCCTCCACTTT | CASSFKPAGQVGSPLHF | NA | TRBJ1-6 | TRBV7-8 | TRBD1
TGTGCCATCAGTGGCGGGACAGCGAACACCGGGGAGCTGTTTTTT | CAISGGTANTGELFF | once | TRBJ2-2 | TRBV10-3 | NA
TGTGCCAGCAGTGAAGTCGGGACAGGGAATGGCTACACCTTC | CASSEVGTGNGYTF | NA | TRBJ1-2 | TRBV6-1 | TRBD1
TGTGCCTGGAGTGTTCCCCCGAGCTGGAATTCACCCCTCCACTTT | CAWSVPPSWNSPLHF | NA | TRBJ1-6 | TRBV30 | NA
TGTGCCAGCAGCGTCGGAGGGGTTACCGTAGGCGAGCAGTACTTC | CASSVGGVTVGEQYF | NA | TRBJ2-7 | TRBV5-6 | NA
TGCAGCGGCCGGGGTGGATTCTCTGGGGCCAACGTCCTGACTTTC | CSGRGGFSGANVLTF | few | TRBJ2-6 | TRBV29-1 | NA
TGTGCCAGCAGTTGGTTTGACACAACTAACTATGGCTACACCTTC | CASSWFDTTNYGYTF | once | TRBJ1-2 | TRBV5-6 | NA
TGCGCCAGCAGCCAAGTTACGGGACAGGGTAAGAAAGCTTTCTTT | CASSQVTGQGKKAFF | NA | TRBJ1-1 | TRBV4-3 | TRBD1
TGTGCCTGGACCCGGACTAGCGGGGGGGCAGGCACAGATACGCAGTATTTT | CAWTRTSGGAGTDTQYF | NA | TRBJ2-3 | TRBV30 | TRBD2
TGTGCCAGCAGCACACAGACAGGTAGTTCGGATGGCTACACCTTC | CASSTQTGSSDGYTF | few | TRBJ1-2 | TRBV7-3 | NA